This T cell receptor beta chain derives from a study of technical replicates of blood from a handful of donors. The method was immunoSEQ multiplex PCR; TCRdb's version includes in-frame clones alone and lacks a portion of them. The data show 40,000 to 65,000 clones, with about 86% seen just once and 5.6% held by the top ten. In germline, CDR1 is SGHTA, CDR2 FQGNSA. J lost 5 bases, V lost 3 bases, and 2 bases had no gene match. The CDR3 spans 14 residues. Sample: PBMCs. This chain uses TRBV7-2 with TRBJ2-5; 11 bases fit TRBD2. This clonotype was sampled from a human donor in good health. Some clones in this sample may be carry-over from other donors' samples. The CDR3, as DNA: TGTGCCAGCAGCTTTAGCGGGGGGGCCGAGACCCAGTACTTC. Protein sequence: CASSFSGGAETQYF. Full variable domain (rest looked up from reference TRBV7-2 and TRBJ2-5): GAGVSQSPSNKVTEKGKDVELRCDPISGHTALYWYRQSLGQGLEFLIYFQGNSAPDKSGLPSDRFSAERTGGSVSTLTIQRTQQEDSAVYLCASSFSGGAETQYFGPGTRLLVL.